This is a list of T cell receptor beta chains from one sample in a study of a mutant IDH1 vaccine in newly diagnosed glioma. Using immunoSEQ multiplex PCR, the repertoire was profiled, and TCRdb retains in-frame clones only, with some absent. The sample holds around 30,000 clones, roughly four fifths seen once. The antigens of these receptors remain unknown. This specimen consisted of PBMCs, obtained from a glioma patient whose treatment included an IDH1 peptide vaccine. The receptors derive from a woman aged 18 to 35 with glioma. Each CDR3 is given with its conserved first and last residue. D genes are given only for firm matches. Where a row states a size, it is once, few, many or the class of an expanded clone; other rows omit it.

j_gene,v_gene,d_gene,abundance,CDR3nt,CDR3aa
TRBJ1-1,TRBV6-5,.,few,TGTGCCAGCAGTTACAGGATGAACACTGAAGCTTTCTTT,CASSYRMNTEAFF
TRBJ2-7,TRBV13,TRBD1,.,TGTGCCAGCAGCATCCTGGACTGGACAGGTACCTACGAGCAGTACTTC,CASSILDWTGTYEQYF
TRBJ1-2,TRBV5-1,.,.,TGCGCCAGCAGCCCGGACAGACCGACAATCTATGGCTACACCTTC,CASSPDRPTIYGYTF
TRBJ2-1,TRBV14,TRBD1,once,TGTGCCAGCAGCCACCCTCCCGAGACAGGGTTCCCGAGCTCCTACAATGAGCAGTTCTTC,CASSHPPETGFPSSYNEQFF
TRBJ1-1,TRBV10-3,TRBD1,.,TGTGCCTCCCGGGGGACAGGGGAGAACACTGAAGCTTTCTTT,CASRGTGENTEAFF
TRBJ2-7,TRBV7-2,.,.,TGTGCCAGCAGCCTAGAGACAGGAACCTACGAGCAGTACTTC,CASSLETGTYEQYF
TRBJ1-3,TRBV29-1,.,.,TGCAGCGTTGACGGCAGCCCAAGCTCTGGAAACACCATATATTTT,CSVDGSPSSGNTIYF
TRBJ2-1,TRBV6-1,.,.,TGTGCCAGCAGTGCTAGTGAGCAGTTCTTC,CASSASEQFF
TRBJ1-5,TRBV19,TRBD1,few,TGTGCCAGTAGCGCCCGGGACAGAAAAACTACGCAGCCCCAGCATTTT,CASSARDRKTTQPQHF
TRBJ2-1,TRBV10-3,TRBD1,.,TGTGCCATCAGTGAGTGGGACAGGGGGCCCTACAATGAGCAGTTCTTC,CAISEWDRGPYNEQFF
TRBJ1-2,TRBV2,TRBD1,.,TGTGCCAGCAGGGCAGGGGGCCTGGACTATGGCTACACCTTC,CASRAGGLDYGYTF
TRBJ1-2,TRBV29-1,TRBD1,.,TGCAGCGCCAGACAGGGGACCCGATATGGCTACACCTTC,CSARQGTRYGYTF
TRBJ2-3,TRBV5-4,TRBD2,.,TGTGCCAGCAGCTGGGGGGGGGATACGCAGTATTTT,CASSWGGDTQYF
TRBJ2-4,TRBV6-6,TRBD1,.,TGTGCCAGTCAGGACAGGGGGACCATTGGCATTCAGTACTTC,CASQDRGTIGIQYF
TRBJ2-6,TRBV28,.,.,TGTGCCAGCAGTTGGGGGTCCGGGGCCAACGTCCTGACTTTC,CASSWGSGANVLTF
TRBJ2-3,TRBV18,.,.,TGTGCCAGCTCACCACCGGTTAGCGGAAGGTCAGATACGCAGTATTTT,CASSPPVSGRSDTQYF
TRBJ2-5,TRBV2,.,once,TGTGCCAGCAGGCAGGGTGTACAGACCCAGTACTTC,CASRQGVQTQYF
TRBJ2-7,TRBV7-7,.,.,TGTGCTAGCAGCTTTCGGCCAGGGATCTACGAGCAGTACTTC,CASSFRPGIYEQYF
TRBJ2-3,TRBV27,TRBD2,.,TGTGCCAGCAGTTTATCCGGGAGGCACACAGATACGCAGTATTTT,CASSLSGRHTDTQYF
TRBJ2-7,TRBV5-6,.,.,TGTGCCAGCAGCTTGGGGGCAGCGTACGAGCAGTACTTC,CASSLGAAYEQYF
TRBJ2-1,TRBV29-1,.,.,TGCAGCGTTGCCCGGGGCGGATACAATGAGCAGTTCTTC,CSVARGGYNEQFF
TRBJ1-5,TRBV6-1,.,.,TGTGCCAGCAGTGAAACTAGCAATCAGCCCCAGCATTTT,CASSETSNQPQHF
TRBJ2-1,TRBV2,.,.,TGTGCCAGCAGTGAACCCCGAGTGAACTCCTACAATGAGCAGTTCTTC,CASSEPRVNSYNEQFF
TRBJ2-1,TRBV6-5,TRBD1,once,TGTGCCAGCAGTATAGACAGGGGTCTGTACAATGAGCAGTTCTTC,CASSIDRGLYNEQFF
TRBJ1-1,TRBV6-1,.,.,TGTGCCAGCAGTGGTCCGGCCTCCGGGGGGCTCGGGGAAGCTTTCTTT,CASSGPASGGLGEAFF
TRBJ2-5,TRBV29-1,.,.,TGCAGCGTTGTTTTTGAGACCCAGTACTTC,CSVVFETQYF
TRBJ1-1,TRBV9,.,.,TGTGCCAGCAGCCAAACGAAGCAGGAGGACACTGAAGCTTTCTTT,CASSQTKQEDTEAFF
TRBJ1-2,TRBV7-9,TRBD1,.,TGTGCCAGCAGCCCCCGGACAGGGGGCAGCTATGGCTACACCTTC,CASSPRTGGSYGYTF
TRBJ1-1,TRBV19,.,.,TGTGCCAGTAGTTGGACGAACACTGAAGCTTTCTTT,CASSWTNTEAFF
TRBJ1-4,TRBV25-1,.,.,TGTGCCAGCAGTCACCCCAGGGGCAGGGGAGATGAAAAACTGTTTTTT,CASSHPRGRGDEKLFF
TRBJ1-1,TRBV18,.,.,TGTGCCAGCTCACCCCAAGGGGGCACTGAAGCTTTCTTT,CASSPQGGTEAFF
TRBJ1-2,TRBV6-5,.,.,TGTGCCAGCAGTTACTCCCCCCCTAAGGGCTACACCTTC,CASSYSPPKGYTF
TRBJ1-6,TRBV6-5,TRBD1,.,TGTGCCAGCAGCGACAGGGGAGCGAGGGATTCACCCCTCCACTTT,CASSDRGARDSPLHF
TRBJ2-6,TRBV21-1,.,.,TGTGCCAGCAGCAAACGACAGGGGGATTGTCGTGGTGGGGCCAACGTCCTGACTTTC,CASSKRQGDCRGGANVLTF
TRBJ1-1,TRBV30,.,.,TGTGCCTACGACAGGCTTAACACTGAAGCTTTCTTT,CAYDRLNTEAFF
TRBJ1-5,TRBV29-1,TRBD1,few,TGCAGCGTTGGGACAGGTCTCAATCAGCCCCAGCATTTT,CSVGTGLNQPQHF
TRBJ2-2,TRBV2,.,.,TGTGCCAGCAGTGAAGAACCGGGACTTCCAAGCGGGGAGCTGTTTTTT,CASSEEPGLPSGELFF
TRBJ1-6,TRBV9,.,.,TGTGCCAGCAGCGTACTGGAGGGACAATCTTCACCCCTCCACTTT,CASSVLEGQSSPLHF
TRBJ1-5,TRBV19,.,.,TGTGCCAGTAGTACCCTCTTAAGCCGGGACAGCAATCAGCCCCAGCATTTT,CASSTLLSRDSNQPQHF
TRBJ2-7,TRBV15,.,.,TGTGCCACCAGCTTCCGGGACACGTCCTACGAGCAGTACTTC,CATSFRDTSYEQYF
TRBJ2-2,TRBV19,.,.,TGTGCCAGTAGTATCAAGGCCACCGGGGAGCTGTTTTTT,CASSIKATGELFF
TRBJ2-7,TRBV6-6,.,.,TGTGCCAGCAGTACGGGACCCTACGAGCAGTACTTC,CASSTGPYEQYF
TRBJ1-4,TRBV15,.,.,TGTGCCACCAGCGCCCCCAGGAGAACACTTTACAAGTATTTT,CATSAPRRTLYKYF
TRBJ2-7,TRBV6-6,TRBD1,.,TGTGCCAGCAGACCGGGACAGGGGTTGCACGAGCAGTACTTC,CASRPGQGLHEQYF